The rows below give T cell receptor beta chains drawn from one sample of a study of graft-versus-host responses after intestinal transplantation. Assay used: immunoSEQ multiplex PCR; TCRdb lists only in-frame clones, some missing. The sample consists of approximately 81,000 clones, about nine tenths of them appearing once. These TCRs are of unknown antigen specificity. The sample in question was unstimulated CD8+ T cells sorted from spleen or lymph node cells, obtained before transplant. These receptors were obtained from a human donor who was the organ donor for an intestinal transplant. Each CDR3 is given with its conserved first and last residue. D genes are given only for firm matches. A clone size is listed for some rows: how often the clone was seen (once, few, many), or a class if it is expanded.

v_call,clone_size,j_call,d_call,cdr3_nt,cdr3_aa
TRBV4-1,once,TRBJ1-5,-,TGCGCCAGCAGCCAAAGTCTACCCGCGAAGCCCCAGCATTTT,CASSQSLPAKPQHF
TRBV7-9,once,TRBJ2-7,-,TGTGCCAGCAGCTTATTGGGGGCGCCGTACTACGAGCAGTACTTC,CASSLLGAPYYEQYF
TRBV28,once,TRBJ2-7,-,TGTGCCAGCAGTTTAAGGGCAGCCTACGAGCAGTACTTC,CASSLRAAYEQYF
TRBV7-9,-,TRBJ2-1,-,TGTGCCAGCAGCTTCGACTTAGGGGGCAATGAGCAGTTCTTC,CASSFDLGGNEQFF
TRBV7-9,-,TRBJ2-3,TRBD1,TGTGCCAGCAGCTTGGGACAGATCACAGATACGCAGTATTTT,CASSLGQITDTQYF
TRBV28,-,TRBJ2-7,-,TGTGCCAGCAGATTAAACTTCAGGGTTCGGGAGCAGTACTTC,CASRLNFRVREQYF
TRBV10-3,few,TRBJ1-2,-,TGTGCCATCCGAATCAGAGGGGGCTACACCTTC,CAIRIRGGYTF
TRBV27,-,TRBJ1-5,TRBD1,TGTGCCAGCAGTCCTTGGGACAGGGTGGAGAGCAATCAGCCCCAGCATTTT,CASSPWDRVESNQPQHF
TRBV4-2,-,TRBJ2-2,TRBD2,TGTGCCAGCAGCCAAGAGCTAGCGGGGGTCGTCACCGGGGAGCTGTTTTTT,CASSQELAGVVTGELFF
TRBV19,-,TRBJ2-7,-,TGTGCCAGTAAGAGACAAGGACACGATGAACTGGCCGAGCAGTACTTC,CASKRQGHDELAEQYF
TRBV10-3,-,TRBJ2-1,TRBD1,TGTGCCATCCTCGGGACAGGGAGCTCCAATGAGCAGTTCTTC,CAILGTGSSNEQFF
TRBV28,-,TRBJ2-7,TRBD1,TGTGCCAGCAGTTCTGGGACAGCCATGACCTACGAGCAGTACTTC,CASSSGTAMTYEQYF
TRBV27,large,TRBJ2-1,-,TGTGCCAGCAAGGCATGGACGGACGGCTACAATGAGCAGTTCTTC,CASKAWTDGYNEQFF
TRBV28,-,TRBJ2-4,-,TGTGCCAGCAGTTTATGGGGGTTTGACGACAAAAACATTCAGTACTTC,CASSLWGFDDKNIQYF
TRBV28,-,TRBJ1-2,-,TGTGCCAGCAGTTTAAGTCAGGACGGCTACACCTTC,CASSLSQDGYTF
TRBV30,-,TRBJ2-3,-,TGTGCCTGGAGTCGGGACTTGGCAAGAGATACGCAGTATTTT,CAWSRDLARDTQYF
TRBV19,-,TRBJ2-4,-,TGTGCCAGTAACGGAAAAAACGTAGCAGAAAACATTCAGTACTTC,CASNGKNVAENIQYF
TRBV2,-,TRBJ1-3,-,TGTGCCAGCGTCCGGACAGTTAACCAAAACTCTGGAAACACCATATATTTT,CASVRTVNQNSGNTIYF
TRBV28,-,TRBJ2-7,-,TGTGCCAGCAGTCCGGCCTACGAGCAGTACTTC,CASSPAYEQYF
TRBV13,-,TRBJ1-1,-,TGTGCCAGCAGCGCCAGGGGAGAGGCCACTGAAGCTTTCTTT,CASSARGEATEAFF
TRBV5-5,-,TRBJ1-1,-,TGTGCCAGCAGCCCCGTAGTGAACACTGAAGCTTTCTTT,CASSPVVNTEAFF
TRBV7-8,-,TRBJ1-2,-,TGTGCCAGCAGCTTATTTCCTGTCTATGGCTACACCTTC,CASSLFPVYGYTF
TRBV11-3,-,TRBJ2-7,TRBD1,TGTGCCAGCAGTCGTGGGACAGGGGTTACCTACGAGCAGTACTTC,CASSRGTGVTYEQYF
TRBV7-9,-,TRBJ1-4,-,TGTGCCAGCAGCCCGAGGTACAGAAATGCAACTAATGAAAAACTGTTTTTT,CASSPRYRNATNEKLFF
TRBV7-9,-,TRBJ2-2,TRBD1,TGTGCCAGCAGCCTGCAGGGGGCAGCCGGGGAGCTGTTTTTT,CASSLQGAAGELFF
TRBV13,-,TRBJ1-1,-,TGTGCCAGCAGAGAGGAGTTAACAAGCACTGAAGCTTTCTTT,CASREELTSTEAFF
TRBV28,once,TRBJ2-1,-,TGTGCCAGCAGTGGGGGACGCACCCTCTACAATGAGCAGTTCTTC,CASSGGRTLYNEQFF
TRBV4-1,-,TRBJ2-5,-,TGCGCCAGCAGCCAACCTGGGTTTTTGCAAGAGACCCAGTACTTC,CASSQPGFLQETQYF
TRBV5-5,-,TRBJ2-5,-,TGTGCCAGCAGTTTTGGGGCAGGGTCATGGGAGACCCAGTACTTC,CASSFGAGSWETQYF
TRBV4-1,-,TRBJ2-2,-,TGCGCCAGCAGTCGCTATGCCGGGGCGGCCGGGGAGCTGTTTTTT,CASSRYAGAAGELFF
TRBV28,many,TRBJ1-5,-,TGTGCCAGCAGTTTGGGGACGGAACTAATCAGCCCCCAGCATTTT,CASSLGTELISPQHF
TRBV7-3,-,TRBJ1-5,-,TGTGCCAGCAGCTCGCCTAAAGGGTGTGATAGCAATCAGCCCCAGCATTTT,CASSSPKGCDSNQPQHF
TRBV5-1,-,TRBJ2-1,TRBD2,TGCGCCAGCAGCTCCGCTAGCGGCAGCAAGGGGTCCAATGAGCAGTTCTTC,CASSSASGSKGSNEQFF
TRBV5-6,-,TRBJ2-1,TRBD2,TGTGCCAGCAGCTTGTCTGGGGCGGGGGGTTACAATGAGCAGTTCTTC,CASSLSGAGGYNEQFF
TRBV29-1,-,TRBJ2-7,-,TGCAGCGGGGCATTGGGGAACTCCTACGAGCAGTACTTC,CSGALGNSYEQYF
TRBV5-4,once,TRBJ2-5,TRBD2,TGTGCCAGCAGCTTGGAGGGGCGGGGGGCCGCGGAGACCCAGTACTTC,CASSLEGRGAAETQYF
TRBV11-2,-,TRBJ2-2,-,TGTGCCAGCAGCTCCCTCCCAGGGTTCCCCGGGGAGCTGTTTTTT,CASSSLPGFPGELFF
TRBV18,-,TRBJ1-5,TRBD1,TGTGCCAGCTCAGACAGGGAGAATCAGCCCCAGCATTTT,CASSDRENQPQHF
TRBV9,-,TRBJ2-2,-,TGTGCCAGCAGCGTAGTGGCCGGGGAGCTGTTTTTT,CASSVVAGELFF
TRBV30,-,TRBJ1-5,TRBD1,TGTGCCTGGACTACAGGGGACGGTCAGCCCCAGCATTTT,CAWTTGDGQPQHF
TRBV30,-,TRBJ2-7,TRBD2,TGTGCCTGGAGTGTGGGACTAGGTCTTTACGAGCAGTACTTC,CAWSVGLGLYEQYF
TRBV6-1,few,TRBJ1-4,TRBD1,TGTGCCAGCAGTGAGTTGACAGGGGCTAATGAAAAACTGTTTTTT,CASSELTGANEKLFF
TRBV28,-,TRBJ1-2,-,TGTGCCAGCAGTTATTCAGGAGTTAACTATGGCTACACCTTC,CASSYSGVNYGYTF
TRBV27,-,TRBJ2-6,-,TGTGCCAGCAGTTTATTACAGGACGTCCTAGGAGGGGCCAACGTCCTGACTTTC,CASSLLQDVLGGANVLTF
TRBV7-9,-,TRBJ2-2,-,TGTGCCAGCAGCTTAGCCGTCGGGGCGCCCATTCCCGGGGAGCTGTTTTTT,CASSLAVGAPIPGELFF